The following is a T cell receptor (beta chain) sequence with its context. This clonotype has ten or more counts. This receptor's antigen is unknown. Per-base qualities were not stored, and no clone one base away is much larger. The data were taken from a study of T cells in Graves' hyperthyroidism and ophthalmopathy (dated by TCRdb to the late 2010s). Study-level background: Peripheral blood was sampled at the time of initial diagnosis, prior to any treatment. After blood sampling, hyperthyroidism patients were treated with methimazole at a starting dose of 30 mg daily, and ophthalmopathy patients were treated with high-dose intravenous methylprednisolone. To identify distinguishing TCR V-J signatures, a discovery cohort of about 95 patients was used, comprising 43 with Graves' ophthalmopathy and around 57 with stable Graves' hyperthyroidism. The roughly 91 discovery patients were randomly divided into training and test sets at a 7:3 ratio. The paper describes TCR Vbeta CDR3 sequencing of fewer than 150 peripheral blood samples, made up of some 42 ophthalmopathy patients, around 73 hyperthyroidism patients and about 17 progressor patients. Thyroid tissue and blood T-cell repertoires from about six Graves' hyperthyroidism patients were also compared in the study. Prospective prediction of ophthalmopathy was tested in an independent validation cohort of under 20 hyperthyroidism patients and 17 patients who later progressed to ophthalmopathy. Broad study findings and their caveats: Blood samples also contained most of the expanded thyroid clonotypes (frequency above 0.001), which suggests that blood repertoires may reflect thyroid immune responses. During validation, the model predicted progression to ophthalmopathy a median of roughly six months ahead of onset, with almost 71% sensitivity and roughly 75% specificity. Sample size was not statistically predetermined, and blinding of investigators to group allocation was not performed. Ophthalmopathy was separated from stable hyperthyroidism by a 13 V-J signature model, with 87.88% sensitivity and around 81% specificity obtained in cross-validation and 80%/75% obtained in testing.

Amplification of TCR beta CDR3 regions was carried out from RNA transcripts. The first round of RT-PCR for the TCR CDR3 was performed with the HTBI primer set and the Qiagen OneStep RT-PCR kit. A second multiplex PCR round built the libraries, followed by size selection and purification. Libraries were sequenced paired-end with 100 bp reads on an Illumina HiSeq2000. The published analysis was carried out like this. SOAPnuke was used to process the raw data, removing reads that contained adapters or uncalled bases, had a mean Phred below 15, or lacked an exact match to the constant primer or identifier. COPE v1.2.5 was used to merge high-quality paired reads, and clonotypes were defined as unique nucleotide sequences. Clonotypes were aligned to IMGT TRBV, TRBD and TRBJ reference segments using MiTCR v1.1. The analysis included only V-J combinations with a frequency above 0.0001, which together covered 98% to 99.2% of the repertoires. The TCS score was defined as the ratio of F50 (clonal expansion) to E x V (chaos), calculated using BLOSUM62-based TCRdist between CDR3 peptides within each V-J. Welch's t-statistics and random forest reduced 450 to 600 V-J features to fewer than 15, which were used in a naive Bayes classifier (R e1071). Through fastp at Q25 and MiXCR, TCRdb rebuilt clones from the public reads, retaining in-frame beta chains. Each CDR3 protein gets just one entry, which takes the most common genes and DNA from the rows behind it. The V and J calls were determined by TCRdb, not by the authors. For this sample there are a few hundred thousand distinct CDR3 sequences; 18% appear just once. The top ten clonotypes cover around 15% of the sample.

In the ophthalmopathy patients, disease was moderately to severely active, with a Clinical Activity Score of 3 or more, a NOSPECS grade of 4 or more, and a duration of less than 3 months. Patients with uncontrolled infections, other autoimmune diseases, pregnancy or lactation were excluded. Diagnoses relied on clinical symptoms, serum thyroxine and TRAb, thyroid ultrasound and orbital computed tomography. Ficoll-Paque density gradient centrifugation was used to isolate PBMCs from around 10 ml of fresh peripheral blood. Total RNA was extracted with Trizol reagent, and quality was checked on an Agilent 2100 Bioanalyzer. Trimming takes 2 bases from V and 5 bases from J, and the germline ends sit 12 bases apart. The CDR3 goes from the cysteine to the phenylalanine over 14 residues. The DNA shown is the 42-base CDR3, in frame from base 1.

The TCR comes from a woman in her forties with Graves' ophthalmopathy. Sequencing was carried out using blood. The sequence joins TRBV6-7 to TRBJ2-5; the best D guess is TRBD2, with 5 bases matching. TRBV6-7 is recorded as an ORF, its role being uncertain. The DNA sequence is as follows: TGTGCCAGCAGTTACGGGAGAAAAGGGGAGACCCAGTACTTC. The encoded protein is CASSYGRKGETQYF.